The 19 T cell receptor beta chains in this list originate from one sample, sequenced in a study of blood T cells in healthy people across ages. It was with a sample-barcoded 5' primer and a J-beta primer mix that a second PCR of about 7 to 12 cycles was run. TCRdb re-called the 5' RACE reads with MiXCR, one entry per CDR3 protein. The repertoire includes around 990,000 distinct CDR3 sequences, approximately 38% of them detected once, and 10% to 15% sits in the top ten. Sequenced input: blood. Receptors originate from a man younger than 35 in good health.

The chain couples TRBV7-9 to TRBJ1-4; the match to TRBD1 covers 7 bases. CDR3 length: 16 amino acids. Germline V gene lookup returns CDR1 SEHNR and CDR2 FQNEAQ (reference sequence). V lost 4 bases to trimming and J lost 5 bases; unmatched junction nucleotides: 10. In DNA, the CDR3 is TGTGCCAGCAGCTCGCTAAGACAGGGAGGAAATGAAAAACTGTTTTTT. Amino acids: CASSSLRQGGNEKLFF.

The table lists this clonotype with a count of one. J is TRBJ2-1 and V is TRBV6-1; D is ambiguous. From germline, CDR1 is MNHNS and CDR2 SASEGT. V dropped 3 bases and J dropped 0 bases, with 12 bases sitting between them. This CDR3 has 16 residues. The CDR3 DNA follows: TGTGCCAGCAGTGAGGTGTGGGTAGGCTCCTACAATGAGCAGTTCTTC. Its translation is CASSEVWVGSYNEQFF.

This chain joins TRBV3-1 and TRBJ1-2; a weak D match, TRBD1 (5 bases). The CDR3 length is 15 residues. Germline CDR1 LGHDT, CDR2 YNNKEL (reference sequence). The V end lost 0 bases, the J end lost 4 bases, and 12 bases lay between the germline ends. CDR3 sequence reads: CASSQDTGHGYGYTF. The CDR3 DNA reads as TGTGCCAGCAGCCAAGATACGGGGCACGGCTATGGCTACACCTTC.

This clonotype appeared a few times. The CDR3 spells CASSQDGNTQYF. The CDR3 nucleotides are TGTGCCAGCAGCCAAGATGGTAATACGCAGTATTTT. V usage is TRBV3-1 and J usage is TRBJ2-3; D is unclear. The CDR3 sequence is 12 residues long. The V end was cut by 0 bases, the J end by 7 bases, with 5 bases between. Germline CDR1 and CDR2: LGHDT and YNNKEL (reference sequence).

A few counts support this clonotype. V usage is TRBV27 and J usage is TRBJ2-7; 9 bases fit TRBD1. The CDR3 length is 14 residues. CDR1 and CDR2 (germline): MNHEY, SMNVEV (reference sequence). After removal of 6 bases from V and 2 bases from J, the junction contained 5 bases not matched to a gene. The CDR3 spells CASRWTGETYEQYF. CDR3 sequence (DNA): TGTGCCAGCAGATGGACAGGGGAAACCTACGAGCAGTACTTC.

This clonotype appeared a single time. The chain joins TRBV12-3 or TRBV12-4 to TRBJ1-2; D not certain. The CDR3 has 13 residues. V lost 5 bases and J 7 bases, leaving 14 bases between the germline ends. CDR3 loop: CASSVSPPGGYTF. As DNA, the CDR3 is TGTGCCAGCAGTGTATCCCCCCCGGGTGGCTACACCTTC.

This clonotype was detected a few times. V usage is TRBV25-1 and J usage is TRBJ2-7; D uncertain. Germline V CDR1 and CDR2: MGHDK, SYGVNS. The CDR3 consists of 14 residues. V dropped 3 bases and J dropped 1 base, with 10 bases sitting between them. The DNA of the CDR3 is TGTGCCAGCAGTGATCCCTTATATTCCTACGAGCAGTACTTC. This encodes CASSDPLYSYEQYF.

J is TRBJ2-1 and V is TRBV6-6; D is possibly TRBD2 (7 bases). The V gene's germline CDR1 is MNHNY and CDR2 SVGAGI (reference sequence). CDR3 size: 11 residues. V was trimmed by 10 bases and J by 6 bases, leaving 10 bases between them. The CDR3 spells CAKGEGNEQFF. Written as DNA, the CDR3 is TGTGCCAAGGGGGAGGGCAATGAGCAGTTCTTC.

The J gene is TRBJ2-3, the V gene TRBV4-2; 10 bases align to TRBD2. CDR1 and CDR2 from the germline V gene are LGHNA and YNFKEQ. With 0 bases clipped from V and 0 bases from J, the junction kept 3 bases outside the gene matches. The CDR3 is 17 residues long. Here the CDR3 reads CASSQDLLAGSTDTQYF. CDR3 DNA sequence: TGTGCCAGCAGCCAAGATTTACTAGCGGGGAGCACAGATACGCAGTATTTT.

The chain links TRBV2 to TRBJ2-3, with a possible D match to TRBD1 (5 bases). V was shortened by 2 bases and J by 8 bases, with 14 bases between the two germline ends. CDR1 is SNHLY, CDR2 FYNNEI, per germline. This CDR3 region has 14 residues. The CDR3 DNA follows: TGTGCCAGCAGTGAAACCTTGTCTAGGGGTACGCAGTATTTT. Encoded protein: CASSETLSRGTQYF.

This clonotype was detected a few times. This rearrangement joins TRBV7-2 to TRBJ1-5; no clear D. CDR1 SGHTA and CDR2 FQGNSA come from the germline V gene. The CDR3 runs 13 residues. Trimming took off 5 bases at V and 4 bases at J, with 9 bases between the two ends. CDR3 residues: CASSTETNQPQHF. CDR3 nucleotides: TGTGCCAGCAGCACAGAGACGAATCAGCCCCAGCATTTT.

This CDR3 is CANNHGTSDYNEQFF. The CDR3 DNA reads as TGTGCCAACAACCACGGGACTAGCGATTACAATGAGCAGTTCTTC. The chain has TRBV2 and TRBJ2-1; 10 bases fit TRBD2. The CDR3 totals 15 residues. The V and J ends lost 10 bases and 4 bases, in that order; junction bases with no gene match: 10. Germline V CDR1 and CDR2: SNHLY, FYNNEI.

The chain carries TRBV21-1 and TRBJ1-6; no check of the table's D call, TRBD1, against the DNA was made. TRBV21-1 is a known pseudogene. CDR3 length: 16 amino acids. CDR3 DNA sequence: TGTGCCAGCAGGAGGAAGGGACGGTCCTATAATTCACCCCTCCACTTT. As protein: CASRRKGRSYNSPLHF.

This clonotype was seen only a few times. The chain combines TRBV7-9 with TRBJ1-5; D is ambiguous. Trimming cost V 4 bases and J 5 bases, with 12 bases left between them. The CDR3 has 14 amino acids. In germline, CDR1 is SEHNR, CDR2 FQNEAQ (reference sequence). Here the CDR3 reads CASSSGEPDQPQHF. The CDR3 DNA follows: TGTGCCAGCAGCTCCGGGGAACCCGATCAGCCCCAGCATTTT.

In its sample, this clonotype was seen a few times. CDR3 nucleotide sequence: TGCGCCAGCAGCCCATACAGGGGGAACACTGAAGCTTTCTTT. It is translated as CASSPYRGNTEAFF. The chain uses TRBV5-1 and TRBJ1-1; 7 positions match TRBD1. The CDR3 totals 14 residues. From germline, CDR1 is SGHRS and CDR2 YFSETQ. Losses at the gene ends were 4 bases for V and 1 base for J; bases not matched to a gene: 4.

Comment on this clonotype: At one end the junction does not follow the germline gene, possibly because of a read error. This chain joins TRBV19 and TRBJ2-7; D unresolved. The CDR3 has 12 amino acids. Germline CDR1 LNHDA, CDR2 SQIVND (reference sequence). The CDR3 protein is CACSIGNYEQYF. Here the CDR3 DNA reads TGTGCCTGTAGTATCGGCAACTACGAGCAGTACTTC.

This clonotype was recorded a few times. The CDR3 coding sequence is TGTGCCAGCAGCTTAGGTCTAGCGGGGACCTCAGATACGCAGTATTTT. Translated, it gives CASSLGLAGTSDTQYF. J is TRBJ2-3 and V is TRBV7-2; 9 nucleotides match TRBD2. Germline values: CDR1 SGHTA, CDR2 FQGNSA. The CDR3 is 16 residues long. After removal of 1 base from V and 4 bases from J, the junction contained 6 bases not matched to a gene.

Only one count was recorded for this clonotype. The V call is TRBV2, the J call TRBJ1-1; the D is unclear. CDR1 and CDR2 (germline): SNHLY, FYNNEI. This CDR3 has 12 amino acids. V lost 4 bases and J 11 bases, leaving 14 bases between the germline ends. This chain's CDR3 is CASSAQTPKAFF. DNA of the CDR3: TGTGCCAGCAGTGCACAGACTCCCAAGGCTTTCTTT.

At least ten counts were recorded for this clonotype. V usage is TRBV29-1 and J usage is TRBJ2-7; D call uncertain. CDR1 SQVTM and CDR2 ANQGSEA come from the germline V gene. V was shortened by 1 base and J by 3 bases, with 13 bases between the two germline ends. The CDR3 loop spans 14 amino acids. CDR3 in DNA: TGCAGCGTTGAAGTAAGGGATGCCCACTACGAGCAGTACTTC. Amino acid sequence: CSVEVRDAHYEQYF.